This passage covers 31 T cell receptor beta chains from one sample sequenced in a study of tumour-infiltrating T cells in Burkitt lymphoma. Generated by immunoSEQ multiplex PCR, the TCRdb table keeps only in-frame clones and is missing some. The sample holds about 2,500 clones; more than 14% are singletons and the top ten take 13%. The specimen sequenced was tumor tissue. These receptors all stem from a human donor with Burkitt lymphoma.

This clone is termed large. This sequence joins TRBV2 and TRBJ2-5; D unclear. Per the germline V gene, CDR1 is SNHLY and CDR2 is FYNNEI. The CDR3 length is 13 residues. V was cut by 4 bases and J by 5 bases, with 11 bases left in between. This CDR3 is CASSGPPKETQYF. As DNA, the CDR3 is TGTGCCAGCAGTGGCCCACCTAAGGAGACCCAGTACTTC.

Turning to this clone: One junction end disagrees with the germline gene, perhaps due to a read error. The chain has TRBV29-1 and TRBJ1-2; weak D call: TRBD1 (5 bases). Germline V CDR1 and CDR2: SQVTM, ANQGSEA. CDR3 length equals 11 residues. CDR3 sequence: CSIEIGGGYTF. The DNA of the CDR3 is TGCAGCATTGAAATTGGGGGTGGCTACACCTTC.

This clone has only a few counts. The chain joins TRBV7-2 to TRBJ2-2; tentative D call: TRBD2 (5 bases). This CDR3 has 15 amino acids. The V and J ends lost 8 bases and 2 bases respectively, with 15 bases between them. From germline, CDR1 is SGHTA and CDR2 FQGNSA. CDR3 residues: CASLVMSGNTGELFF. As DNA, the CDR3 is TGTGCCAGCCTTGTTATGAGCGGAAACACCGGGGAGCTGTTTTTT. Full variable domain (missing parts from reference TRBV7-2 and TRBJ2-2): GAGVSQSPSNKVTEKGKDVELRCDPISGHTALYWYRQSLGQGLEFLIYFQGNSAPDKSGLPSDRFSAERTGGSVSTLTIQRTQQEDSAVYLCASLVMSGNTGELFFGEGSRLTVL.

A few counts support this clone. This chain links TRBV10-3 with TRBJ2-1; no firm D call. Germline V gene lookup returns CDR1 ENHRY and CDR2 SYGVKD. This CDR3 region has 16 residues. Trimming shortened V by 4 bases and J by 0 bases, and 13 bases separated the two germline ends. The CDR3 DNA follows: TGTGCCATCAGTGTTAGTAGAGTGAGCTCCTACAATGAGCAGTTCTTC. This encodes CAISVSRVSSYNEQFF.

This clone was detected only a few times. The rearrangement joins TRBV2 to TRBJ1-3, with a weak D call TRBD1 (6 bases). Germline V gives CDR1 SNHLY, CDR2 FYNNEI. V was shortened by 11 bases and J by 1 base, with 15 bases between the two germline ends. This CDR3 is 14 amino acids long. CDR3 sequence (DNA): TGTGCCGATAGACAGGACTCATCTGGAAACACCATATATTTT. Its translation is CADRQDSSGNTIYF.

This chain connects TRBV29-1 to TRBJ1-1, with 11 nucleotides matching TRBD1. CDR3 length equals 13 residues. J gave up 5 bases and V 7 bases, and 6 bases lay outside the gene matches. From germline, CDR1 is SQVTM and CDR2 ANQGSEA. The CDR3 DNA sequence: TGCAGCGGAGGACAGGGGGCGAGAACTGAAGCTTTCTTT. This encodes CSGGQGARTEAFF.

Only a few counts were recorded for this clone. The CDR3 region has the DNA TGTGCCAGCTCCAAAAACAGCGGGGAAAACGAGCAGTACTTC. Protein: CASSKNSGENEQYF. The V gene is TRBV9, the J gene TRBJ2-7, with TRBD2 matching 7 bases. CDR3 length: 14 amino acids. J gave up 5 bases and V 7 bases, and 12 bases lay outside the gene matches. Germline V gene sequence: CDR1 SGDLS, CDR2 YYNGEE.

This clone was recorded a few times. The V and J genes are TRBV7-9 and TRBJ2-7; 10 bases map to TRBD2. V was clipped by 2 bases and J by 5 bases; unmatched bases: 3. CDR1 and CDR2 (germline): SEHNR, FQNEAQ (reference sequence). This CDR3 spans 14 amino acids. DNA of the CDR3: TGTGCCAGCAGCTTAATACTAGCGGGGAACGAGCAGTACTTC. Its translation: CASSLILAGNEQYF.

This chain links TRBV9 with TRBJ1-2; 7 bases match TRBD1. This CDR3 region has 15 residues. Unmatched junction bases numbered 11, after V lost 3 bases and J lost 6 bases. Germline loops: CDR1 SGDLS, CDR2 YYNGEE. The CDR3 DNA reads as TGTGCCAGCAGCGCTCGGGACAGCTTCTCGGATGGCTACACCTTC. This encodes CASSARDSFSDGYTF.

In its sample, this clone was seen a few times. The gene calls are TRBV6-5 and TRBJ1-6; 7 bases align to TRBD1. With V trimmed by 2 bases and J by 10 bases, 5 bases remained unmatched. CDR1 and CDR2 (germline): MNHEY, SVGAGI. The CDR3 consists of 14 residues. CDR3 protein: CASSYTGASSPLHF. The CDR3 region has the DNA TGTGCCAGCAGTTACACAGGGGCCTCCTCACCCCTCCACTTT.

There are a few counts of this clone. The chain joins TRBV9 to TRBJ1-1; D is ambiguous. The V gene lost 4 bases and the J gene lost 1 base, with 11 bases spanning the gap. CDR3 length equals 14 residues. From germline, CDR1 is SGDLS and CDR2 YYNGEE. CDR3 in amino acids: CASSPANSNTEAFF. The CDR3 DNA reads as TGTGCCAGCAGCCCCGCGAATTCGAACACTGAAGCTTTCTTT.

The J gene is TRBJ2-7, the V gene TRBV2, with no clear D. CDR1 is SNHLY, CDR2 FYNNEI, per germline. This CDR3 has 11 residues. V lost 4 bases to trimming and J lost 3 bases, with 4 bases between them. The CDR3 is CASSALYEQYF. CDR3 nucleotide sequence: TGTGCCAGCAGTGCACTCTACGAGCAGTACTTC.

This clone has more than one count but fewer than ten. The J gene is TRBJ2-5, the V gene TRBV11-2; a possible D gene is TRBD2 (6 bases). The V gene lost 1 base and the J gene lost 3 bases, with 15 bases spanning the gap. This CDR3 is built from 16 residues. The germline V gene encodes CDR1 SGHAT and CDR2 FQNNGV. The CDR3 region has the DNA TGTGCCAGCAGCTTAGTGGAGGCTAGCGTGGAAGAGACCCAGTACTTC. It translates to CASSLVEASVEETQYF.

The V call is TRBV5-1, the J call TRBJ2-1; 9 nucleotides agree with TRBD1. This CDR3 is 17 amino acids long. V lost 4 bases to trimming and J lost 6 bases; unmatched junction nucleotides: 14. The germline CDR1 and CDR2 sequences are SGHRS and YFSETQ. In nucleotides, the CDR3 is TGCGCCAGCAGCCTAGGTTGGGACAGGGTGGGGACCAATGAGCAGTTCTTC. Translated: CASSLGWDRVGTNEQFF.

The chain employs TRBV5-5 and TRBJ1-2; 7 bases are shared with TRBD1. Trimming at V came to 4 bases and at J to 3 bases, leaving 3 bases not matched to a gene. Per the germline V gene, CDR1 is SGHKS and CDR2 is YYEKEE (reference sequence). This CDR3 has 13 amino acids. The CDR3 is CASSPGQDYGYTF. CDR3 bases: TGTGCCAGCAGCCCCGGACAGGACTATGGCTACACCTTC.

Points on this clone: At one of its ends the junction is not consistent with the germline gene, which may arise from a read error. The chain joins TRBV7-9 to TRBJ2-5; TRBD1 or TRBD2 may be the D gene (5 bases each). The CDR3 contains 14 residues. Germline CDR1 SEHNR, CDR2 FQNEAQ (reference sequence). CDR3 amino acids: CTSSLWDGKETQYF. The CDR3 coding sequence is TGTACCAGCAGCTTGTGGGACGGTAAAGAGACCCAGTACTTC.

Comment on this clone: It may be a read error: a sequence one base away is much more abundant. The V call is TRBV25-1, the J call TRBJ2-6; 10 bases are shared with TRBD1. The CDR3 covers 17 residues. Germline loops: CDR1 MGHDK, CDR2 SYGVNS. The CDR3 DNA reads as TGTGTCAGCAGACCGGGACAGGGGTTCGCCGGGGCCAACGTCCTGACTTTC. This translates into CVSRPGQGFAGANVLTF. The whole variable domain, remainder taken from reference TRBV25-1 and TRBJ2-6, is EADIYQTPRYLVIGTGKKITLECSQTMGHDKMYWYQQDPGMELHLIHYSYGVNSTEKGDLSSESTVSRIRTEHFPLTLESARPSHTSQYLCVSRPGQGFAGANVLTFGAGSRLTVL.

A few counts support this clone. The chain is built from TRBV2 and TRBJ1-5; a weak D match, TRBD1 (5 bases). The V and J ends lost 5 bases and 9 bases respectively, with 14 bases between them. The CDR3 spans 13 residues. Germline CDR1 reads SNHLY; CDR2 reads FYNNEI. The CDR3 sequence: CASSLGEGRPQHF. The DNA of the CDR3 is TGTGCCAGCAGTCTGGGGGAGGGGCGGCCCCAGCATTTT.

In this sample, this clone is large. The gene calls are TRBV11-2 and TRBJ2-7, with D unclear. The CDR3 contains 14 residues. V lost 4 bases and J 0 bases, leaving 10 bases between the germline ends. In germline, CDR1 is SGHAT, CDR2 FQNNGV. This chain's CDR3 is CASSSTGYSYEQYF. The CDR3 coding sequence is TGTGCCAGCAGCTCGACCGGGTACTCCTACGAGCAGTACTTC.

This clone has a handful of counts. The chain is built from TRBV30 and TRBJ2-7; TRBD2 matches 11 bases. The CDR3 is 13 residues long. Germline V lookup: CDR1 GTSNPN, CDR2 SVGIG (reference sequence). The J segment lost 3 bases and the V segment lost 6 bases, leaving 4 bases of the junction unmatched. CDR3 DNA: TGTGCCTGCCTAGCGGGGGGTTTCTACGAGCAGTACTTC. Its translation: CACLAGGFYEQYF.

There are a few counts of this clone. The V and J genes are TRBV6-1 and TRBJ1-1; tentative D call: TRBD1 (6 bases). Per the germline V gene, CDR1 is MNHNS and CDR2 is SASEGT. The CDR3 loop spans 14 amino acids. The V gene lost 3 bases and the J gene lost 4 bases, with 12 bases spanning the gap. The CDR3: CASSDGGGFTEAFF. CDR3 nucleotide sequence: TGTGCCAGCAGTGATGGGGGGGGCTTCACTGAAGCTTTCTTT.

The V call is TRBV11-2, the J call TRBJ1-2, with D perhaps TRBD1 (5 bases). The CDR3 contains 14 residues. From germline, CDR1 is SGHAT and CDR2 FQNNGV. The V gene lost 4 bases and the J gene lost 4 bases, with 13 bases spanning the gap. The CDR3 region is CASSWGKGPYGYTF. Here the CDR3 DNA reads TGTGCCAGCAGCTGGGGGAAGGGCCCCTATGGCTACACCTTC.

This clone has only a few counts. Other DNA sequences within the sample encode an identical CDR3. The chain joins TRBV5-6 to TRBJ1-6; D gene unclear. The germline V gene encodes CDR1 SGHDT and CDR2 YYEEEE. V was clipped by 3 bases and J by 0 bases, with 4 bases between them. This CDR3 comprises 14 residues. The CDR3 here is CASSSGSYNSPLHF. CDR3 sequence (DNA): TGTGCCAGCAGCTCTGGCTCCTATAATTCACCCCTCCACTTT.

V usage is TRBV30 and J usage is TRBJ2-3; a possible D gene is TRBD1 (7 bases). With 0 bases removed from V and 0 bases from J, the gap between germline ends came to 10 bases. Germline CDR1 reads GTSNPN; CDR2 reads SVGIG (reference sequence). This CDR3 contains 15 residues. CDR3 in amino acids: CAWSVQGTSTDTQYF. The CDR3 nucleotides are TGTGCCTGGAGTGTACAGGGGACTAGCACAGATACGCAGTATTTT.

This clone appeared a few times. The CDR3 is CSVAEGAGNYGYTF. CDR3 sequence (DNA): TGCAGCGTTGCTGAGGGTGCAGGGAACTATGGCTACACCTTC. This chain connects TRBV29-1 to TRBJ1-2; tentatively, D is TRBD1 (5 bases). This CDR3 spans 14 amino acids. The germline gives CDR1 SQVTM, CDR2 ANQGSEA. V was trimmed by 4 bases and J by 2 bases, leaving 14 bases between them.

There are a few counts of this clone. The chain uses TRBV28 and TRBJ1-1; 9 bases agree with TRBD1. This CDR3 has 18 residues. Germline V gene lookup returns CDR1 MDHEN and CDR2 SYDVKM. Germline trimming cut 2 bases from V and 2 bases from J; bases unmatched to any gene: 12. The CDR3 protein is CASSLTKADRGGNTEAFF. CDR3 bases: TGTGCCAGCAGTTTAACAAAGGCGGACAGGGGCGGTAACACTGAAGCTTTCTTT.

The gene calls are TRBV28 and TRBJ2-7, with D tentatively TRBD2 (6 bases). The V end was cut by 7 bases, the J end by 6 bases, with 13 bases between. Germline V gives CDR1 MDHEN, CDR2 SYDVKM. This CDR3 comprises 12 residues. CDR3 residues: CASNNGGVEQYF. CDR3 nucleotides: TGTGCCAGCAACAACGGAGGGGTCGAGCAGTACTTC.

This sequence joins TRBV5-1 and TRBJ1-2; possible D gene TRBD1, 6 bases. The germline gives CDR1 SGHRS, CDR2 YFSETQ. CDR3 size: 12 residues. V was clipped by 0 bases and J by 8 bases, with 8 bases between them. In nucleotides, the CDR3 is TGCGCCAGCAGCTTGGCCGGGGGCGGCTACACCTTC. Its translation is CASSLAGGGYTF.

This chain connects TRBV10-3 to TRBJ2-7, with TRBD2 as a possible D gene (5 bases). The germline V gene encodes CDR1 ENHRY and CDR2 SYGVKD. The CDR3 has 15 amino acids. The ends were cut back, 10 bases at V and 2 bases at J, with 21 bases in the middle. Here the CDR3 DNA reads TGTGCCAGCCAAAGGGAGAGGACGAATCCCTACGAGCAGTACTTC. This gives the protein CASQRERTNPYEQYF.

This chain joins TRBV7-9 and TRBJ1-2; D is undetermined. This CDR3 is built from 16 residues. With 1 base removed from V and 1 base from J, the gap between germline ends came to 13 bases. Germline-derived CDR1 and CDR2 are SEHNR and FQNEAQ (reference sequence). CDR3 loop: CASSLDFKILNYGYTF. CDR3 coding DNA: TGTGCCAGCAGCTTAGATTTTAAGATACTTAACTATGGCTACACCTTC.

A few counts support this clone. The sample holds other DNA sequences that translate to the same CDR3. V and J are TRBV27 and TRBJ2-7; D is undetermined. The germline V gene encodes CDR1 MNHEY and CDR2 SMNVEV (reference sequence). V gave up 3 bases and J gave up 0 bases, with 12 bases separating them. This CDR3 is built from 15 residues. CDR3 in DNA: TGTGCCAGCAGTTTGCTGCCCGGGTCCTCCTACGAGCAGTACTTC. Its translation is CASSLLPGSSYEQYF.